This is a list of T cell receptor beta chains from one sample in a study of human T cells and chemical hapten exposure. TCRdb reprocessed the RACE reads via MiXCR and lists one record per CDR3 protein. The sample yields about 89,000 distinct CDR3 sequences, less than 14% seen once. The source was whole blood, collected in connection with sensitization to the hapten diphenylcyclopropenone (DPC). The receptors were gathered from a woman aged 55-69 years with alopecia areata. Some clones in this sample may be carry-over from other donors' samples. CDR3s include the opening cysteine and the closing phenylalanine or tryptophan. The D gene is left open where the match is weak. The size entry is marked missing in some rows and otherwise reads once, few, many or a size class.

size	V	J	D	DNA	CDR3
many	TRBV18	TRBJ1-2	NA	TGTGCCAGCTCACCACGGGGGGCGCCGGACTATGGCTACACCTTC	CASSPRGAPDYGYTF
many	TRBV30	TRBJ2-3	TRBD2	TGTGCCTGGAGGCAACTAGCGGGGGTCACAGATACGCAGTATTTT	CAWRQLAGVTDTQYF
few	TRBV5-4	TRBJ1-1	TRBD1	TGTGCCAGCAGCGCGGGACAGGGGGCGTTTACTGAAGCTTTCTTT	CASSAGQGAFTEAFF
many	TRBV2	TRBJ2-7	TRBD1	TGTGCCAGCAGTGGGACAGGCGGGTTCGAGCAGTACTTC	CASSGTGGFEQYF
many	TRBV5-1	TRBJ2-3	NA	TGCGCCAGCAGCTTGTGGGGTCCGGATACGCAGTATTTT	CASSLWGPDTQYF
NA	TRBV5-4	TRBJ1-4	TRBD1	TGTGCCAGCACTCAGGGGGCTTCTAATGAAAAACTGTTTTTT	CASTQGASNEKLFF
many	TRBV10-3	TRBJ1-5	NA	TGTGCCAGCACCGGGGACGGCAATCAGCCCCAGCATTTT	CASTGDGNQPQHF
few	TRBV5-4	TRBJ1-2	TRBD1	TGTGCCAGCAGCGTACCATCCGGGACAGGGTATGGCTACACCTTC	CASSVPSGTGYGYTF
many	TRBV3-1	TRBJ2-7	NA	TGTGCCAGCAGTCAAGCGCCAGGGGACTACGAGCAGTACTTC	CASSQAPGDYEQYF
many	TRBV5-1	TRBJ2-7	TRBD1	TGCGCCAGCAGCTTACAAGTAGGGGGACAGTCCTACGAGCAGTACTTC	CASSLQVGGQSYEQYF
NA	TRBV27	TRBJ1-5	NA	TGTGCCAGCAGTAAATATAGCAATCAGCCCCAGCATTTT	CASSKYSNQPQHF
many	TRBV11-2	TRBJ1-1	TRBD1	TGTGCCAGCAGCCGAGGGACAGGGGGTATGAACACTGAAGCTTTCTTT	CASSRGTGGMNTEAFF
few	TRBV24-1	TRBJ1-2	NA	TGTGCCACCAGTGAAGGGGCTAACTATGGCTACACCTTC	CATSEGANYGYTF
few	TRBV6-5	TRBJ1-1	TRBD1	TGTGCCAGCAGTTCCTACGGGACAGGGGACACTGAAGCTTTCTTT	CASSSYGTGDTEAFF
many	TRBV7-2	TRBJ1-5	NA	TGTGCCAGCAGCTTAGCCTGGGGTGGCAATCAGCCCCAGCATTTT	CASSLAWGGNQPQHF
many	TRBV7-9	TRBJ2-3	NA	TGTGCCAGCAGCTTTGAGGGGATCACAGATACGCAGTATTTT	CASSFEGITDTQYF
NA	TRBV6-1	TRBJ2-5	TRBD2	TGTGCCAGCAGTGAAGCGTTTCCTGGACTAGCGGACCAAGAGACCCAGTACTTC	CASSEAFPGLADQETQYF
many	TRBV18	TRBJ2-2	NA	TGTGCCAGCTCACAGGCGACAGCGAACACCGGGGAGCTGTTTTTT	CASSQATANTGELFF
NA	TRBV12-5	TRBJ1-3	NA	TGTGCTAGTGGTTTGCCCCGCTCGACAGTGAATGGAAACACCATATATTTT	CASGLPRSTVNGNTIYF
many	TRBV3-1	TRBJ2-4	NA	TGTGCCAGCAGCCAAGATGGCGGAGCTCTAGCCAAAAACATTCAGTACTTC	CASSQDGGALAKNIQYF
many	TRBV12-3/TRBV12-4	TRBJ2-6	TRBD1	TGTGCCAGCAGCCGGGACAGCTCTGGGGCCAACGTCCTGACTTTC	CASSRDSSGANVLTF
few	TRBV5-1	TRBJ2-5	NA	TGCGCCAGCAGCTTGGGACGGAACCAAGAGACCCAGTACTTC	CASSLGRNQETQYF
many	TRBV11-1	TRBJ2-1	TRBD1	TGTGCCAGCAGCTTAGGACAGGGGGCTAGAAATGAGCAGTTCTTC	CASSLGQGARNEQFF
few	TRBV30	TRBJ2-7	NA	TGTGCCTGGGAGACCGGCTCCTACGAGCAGTACTTC	CAWETGSYEQYF
NA	TRBV15	TRBJ2-7	TRBD1	TGTGCCACCGAGGACAGGGGACAAGTCTACGAGCAGTACTTC	CATEDRGQVYEQYF
many	TRBV7-2	TRBJ2-3	TRBD2	TGTGCCAGCAGCCTAATAGCGGGGGAGGCAGATACGCAGTATTTT	CASSLIAGEADTQYF
NA	TRBV6-4	TRBJ2-2	TRBD2	TGTGCCAGCAGCCCGACTAGCGGGGTCGCGGTCACCGGGGAGCTGTTTTTT	CASSPTSGVAVTGELFF
many	TRBV6-5	TRBJ1-2	NA	TGTGCCAGCAGTTTCAGGGCCGGGTCAAAAGCTAACTATGGCTACACCTTC	CASSFRAGSKANYGYTF
many	TRBV20-1	TRBJ2-1	NA	TGCAGTGGAGCGGGACAACACAATGAGCAGTTCTTC	CSGAGQHNEQFF
many	TRBV3-1	TRBJ2-1	TRBD2	TGTGCCAGCAGCCAAGGACTCGGGGGACTAGCGACGGGTGAGCAGTTCTTC	CASSQGLGGLATGEQFF
NA	TRBV6-5	TRBJ2-1	TRBD2	TGTGCCAGCAGTATTAGCGGGGGGCCCACAACGCCACCCTACAATGAGCAGTTCTTC	CASSISGGPTTPPYNEQFF
many	TRBV11-3	TRBJ1-5	TRBD1	TGTGCCAGCAGCTACGGGACAGGGAATCAGCCCCAGCATTTT	CASSYGTGNQPQHF
NA	TRBV4-1	TRBJ2-1	NA	TGCGCCAGCAGCCAAGATGTCCTAACGGTCCTCTCCTACAATGAGCAGTTCTTC	CASSQDVLTVLSYNEQFF
NA	TRBV12-3/TRBV12-4	TRBJ1-2	NA	TGTGCCAGCAGTGGACCAGGGTCCGGCTACACCTTC	CASSGPGSGYTF
NA	TRBV12-3/TRBV12-4	TRBJ1-1	NA	TGTGCCAGCAGGGGAAGGGCTGAAGCTTTCTTT	CASRGRAEAFF
many	TRBV20-1	TRBJ2-2	NA	TGCAGTGCTAGACGTTGGGGCGGGGAGCTGTTTTTT	CSARRWGGELFF
NA	TRBV2	TRBJ2-7	NA	TGTGCCAGCTGTGAAGGTTTCGGCAGCTCCTACGAGCAGTACTTC	CASCEGFGSSYEQYF
few	TRBV7-2	TRBJ2-7	NA	TGTGCCAGCAGCCAACGGATAGGGGCGCGTGAGCAGTACTTC	CASSQRIGAREQYF
few	TRBV5-1	TRBJ1-4	TRBD1	TGCGCCAGCAGCCGGTGGGGACAGCGGGTTTCAACTAATGAAAAACTGTTTTTT	CASSRWGQRVSTNEKLFF
many	TRBV7-3	TRBJ2-1	NA	TGTGCCAGCAGCTTCTTGGGGTCGGGTGAGCAGTTCTTC	CASSFLGSGEQFF
NA	TRBV7-3	TRBJ2-2	NA	TGTGCCAGCAGCCGAGGGACGGGGCACACCGGGGAGCTGTTTTTT	CASSRGTGHTGELFF